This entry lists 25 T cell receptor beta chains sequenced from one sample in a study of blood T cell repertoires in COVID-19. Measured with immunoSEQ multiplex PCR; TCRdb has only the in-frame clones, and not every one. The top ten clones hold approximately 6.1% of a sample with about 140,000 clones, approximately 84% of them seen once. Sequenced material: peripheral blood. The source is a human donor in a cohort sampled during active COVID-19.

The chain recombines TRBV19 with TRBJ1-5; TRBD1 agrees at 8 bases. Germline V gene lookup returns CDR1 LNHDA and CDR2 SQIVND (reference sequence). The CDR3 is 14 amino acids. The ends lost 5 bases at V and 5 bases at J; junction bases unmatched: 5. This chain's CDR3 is CASSSSQGDQPQHF. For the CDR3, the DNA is TGTGCCAGTAGTTCATCACAGGGGGATCAGCCCCAGCATTTT. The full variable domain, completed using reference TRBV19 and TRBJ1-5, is DGGITQSPKYLFRKEGQNVTLSCEQNLNHDAMYWYRQDPGQGLRLIYYSQIVNDFQKGDIAEGYSVSREKKESFPLTVTSAQKNPTAFYLCASSSSQGDQPQHFGDGTRLSIL.

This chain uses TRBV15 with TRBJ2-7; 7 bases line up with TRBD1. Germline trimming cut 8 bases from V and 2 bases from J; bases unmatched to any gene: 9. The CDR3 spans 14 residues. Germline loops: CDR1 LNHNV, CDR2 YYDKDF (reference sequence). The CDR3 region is CATGTDRVAYEQYF. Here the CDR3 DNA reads TGTGCCACCGGTACCGACAGGGTCGCCTACGAGCAGTACTTC.

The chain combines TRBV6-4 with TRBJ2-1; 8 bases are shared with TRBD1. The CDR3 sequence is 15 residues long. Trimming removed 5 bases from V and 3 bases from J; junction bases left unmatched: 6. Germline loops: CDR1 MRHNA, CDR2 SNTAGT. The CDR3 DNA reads TGTGCCAGCAGTCCCGCCAGGGGGCTCTACAATGAGCAGTTCTTC. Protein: CASSPARGLYNEQFF.

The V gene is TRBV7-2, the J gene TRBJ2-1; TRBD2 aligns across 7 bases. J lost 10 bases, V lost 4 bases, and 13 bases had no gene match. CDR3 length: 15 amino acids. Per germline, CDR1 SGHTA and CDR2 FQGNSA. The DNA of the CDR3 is TGTGCCAGCAGCTCCTCCGGGACTACTTCGGGGGAGCAGTTCTTC. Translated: CASSSSGTTSGEQFF.

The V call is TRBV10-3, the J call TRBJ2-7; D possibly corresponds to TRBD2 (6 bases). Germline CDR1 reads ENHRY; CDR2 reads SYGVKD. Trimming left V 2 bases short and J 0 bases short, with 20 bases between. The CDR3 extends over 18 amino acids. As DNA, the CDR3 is TGTGCCATCAGTGAGAAAGGAGGGGCAGAATCGACCTCCTACGAGCAGTACTTC. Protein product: CAISEKGGAESTSYEQYF.

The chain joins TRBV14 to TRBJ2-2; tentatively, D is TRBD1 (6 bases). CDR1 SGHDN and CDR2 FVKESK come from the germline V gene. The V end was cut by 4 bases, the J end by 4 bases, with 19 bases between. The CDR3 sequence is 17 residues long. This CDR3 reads CASSLHPYRESTGELFF. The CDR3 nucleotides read TGTGCCAGCAGCCTTCACCCTTACAGGGAGAGCACCGGGGAGCTGTTTTTT.

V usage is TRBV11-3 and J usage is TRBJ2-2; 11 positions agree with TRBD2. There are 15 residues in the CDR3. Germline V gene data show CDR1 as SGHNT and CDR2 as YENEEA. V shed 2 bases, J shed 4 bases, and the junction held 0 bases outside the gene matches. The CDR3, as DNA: TGTGCCAGCAGCTTACTAGCGGGGGGCACCGGGGAGCTGTTTTTT. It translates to CASSLLAGGTGELFF. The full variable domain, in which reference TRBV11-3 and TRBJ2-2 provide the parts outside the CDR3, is EAGVVQSPRYKIIEKKQPVAFWCNPISGHNTLYWYLQNLGQGPELLIRYENEEAVDDSQLPKDRFSAERLKGVDSTLKIQPAELGDSAVYLCASSLLAGGTGELFFGEGSRLTVL.

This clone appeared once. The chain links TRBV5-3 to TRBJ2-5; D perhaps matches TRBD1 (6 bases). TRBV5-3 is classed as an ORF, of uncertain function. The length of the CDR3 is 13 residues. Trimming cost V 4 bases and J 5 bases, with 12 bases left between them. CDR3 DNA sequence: TGTGCCAGAAGCATAGACAGGTTTGAGACCCAGTACTTC. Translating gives CARSIDRFETQYF.

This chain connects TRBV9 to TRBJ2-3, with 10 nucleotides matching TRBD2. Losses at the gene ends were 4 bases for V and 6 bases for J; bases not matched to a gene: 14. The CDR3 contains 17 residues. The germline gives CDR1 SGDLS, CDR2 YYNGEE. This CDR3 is CASSFGTSVERGDTQYF. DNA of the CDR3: TGTGCCAGCAGCTTCGGGACTAGCGTGGAAAGGGGGGATACGCAGTATTTT.

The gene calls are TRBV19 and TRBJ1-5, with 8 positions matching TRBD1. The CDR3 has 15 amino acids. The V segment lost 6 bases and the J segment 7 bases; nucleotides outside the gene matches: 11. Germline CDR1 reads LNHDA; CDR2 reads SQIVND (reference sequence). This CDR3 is CASRSAGGRRQPQHF. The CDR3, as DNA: TGTGCCAGTAGGTCGGCAGGGGGCCGGAGACAGCCCCAGCATTTT.

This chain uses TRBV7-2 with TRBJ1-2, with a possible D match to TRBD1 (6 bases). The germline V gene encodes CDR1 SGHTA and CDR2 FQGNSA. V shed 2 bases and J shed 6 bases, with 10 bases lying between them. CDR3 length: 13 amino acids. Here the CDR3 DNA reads TGTGCCAGCAGCTTATACAGGGATAATGGCTACACCTTC. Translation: CASSLYRDNGYTF.

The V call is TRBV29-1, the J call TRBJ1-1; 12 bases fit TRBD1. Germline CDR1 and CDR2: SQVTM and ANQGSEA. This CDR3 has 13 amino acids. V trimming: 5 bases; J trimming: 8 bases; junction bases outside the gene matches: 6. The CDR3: CSVLPGQGAEAFF. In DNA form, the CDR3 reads TGCAGCGTTCTGCCGGGACAGGGGGCCGAAGCTTTCTTT.

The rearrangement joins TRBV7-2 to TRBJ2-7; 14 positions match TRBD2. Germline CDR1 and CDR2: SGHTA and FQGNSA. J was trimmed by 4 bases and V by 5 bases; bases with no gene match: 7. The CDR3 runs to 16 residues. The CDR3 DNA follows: TGTGCCAGCAGCCAGACTAGCGGGGGGGCGGTGTACGAGCAGTACTTC. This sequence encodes CASSQTSGGAVYEQYF.

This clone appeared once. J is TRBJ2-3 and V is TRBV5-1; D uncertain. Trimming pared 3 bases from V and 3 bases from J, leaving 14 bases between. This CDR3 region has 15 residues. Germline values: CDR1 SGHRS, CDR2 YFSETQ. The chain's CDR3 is CASSSRLGRTDTQYF. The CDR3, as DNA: TGCGCCAGCAGCTCCAGACTCGGTAGGACAGATACGCAGTATTTT.

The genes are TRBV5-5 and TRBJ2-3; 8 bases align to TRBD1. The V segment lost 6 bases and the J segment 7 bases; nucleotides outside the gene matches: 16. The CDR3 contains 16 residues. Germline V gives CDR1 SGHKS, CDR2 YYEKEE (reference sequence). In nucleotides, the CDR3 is TGTGCCAGCACCCTCTCAACGTGGACAGGGCCCTATACGCAGTATTTT. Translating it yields CASTLSTWTGPYTQYF.

CDR3 sequence: CAWMRTGGLGELFF. The DNA for the CDR3 is TGTGCCTGGATGAGGACAGGGGGCTTGGGGGAGCTGTTTTTT. The rearrangement links TRBV30 to TRBJ2-2; 11 positions agree with TRBD1. The CDR3 has 14 residues. Germline V gene lookup returns CDR1 GTSNPN and CDR2 SVGIG (reference sequence). V lost 4 bases, J lost 8 bases, and 6 bases stayed unmatched.

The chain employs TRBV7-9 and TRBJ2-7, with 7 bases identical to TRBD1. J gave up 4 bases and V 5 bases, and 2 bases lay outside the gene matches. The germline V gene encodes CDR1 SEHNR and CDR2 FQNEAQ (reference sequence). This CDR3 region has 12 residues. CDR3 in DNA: TGTGCCAGCAGCATACAGGGGTACGAGCAGTACTTC. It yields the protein CASSIQGYEQYF.

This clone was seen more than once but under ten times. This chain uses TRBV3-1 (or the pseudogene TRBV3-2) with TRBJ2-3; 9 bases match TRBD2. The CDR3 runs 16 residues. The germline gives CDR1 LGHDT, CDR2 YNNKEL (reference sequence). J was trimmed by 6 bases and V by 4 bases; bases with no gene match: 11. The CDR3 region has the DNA TGTGCCAGCAGCCCCCTTAGGGCGGGGGGGCCTGATACGCAGTATTTT. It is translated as CASSPLRAGGPDTQYF.

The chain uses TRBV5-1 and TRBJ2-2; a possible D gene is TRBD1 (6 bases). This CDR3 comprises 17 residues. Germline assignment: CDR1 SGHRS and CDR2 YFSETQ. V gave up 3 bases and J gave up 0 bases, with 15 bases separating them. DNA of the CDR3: TGCGCCAGCAGCTCTCGGACCGGGACACCGAACACCGGGGAGCTGTTTTTT. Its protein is CASSSRTGTPNTGELFF.

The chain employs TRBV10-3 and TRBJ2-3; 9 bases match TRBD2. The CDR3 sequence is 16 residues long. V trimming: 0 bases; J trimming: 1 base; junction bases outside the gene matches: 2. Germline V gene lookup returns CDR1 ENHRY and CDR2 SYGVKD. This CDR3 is CAISESAGGGTDTQYF. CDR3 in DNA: TGTGCCATCAGTGAGTCGGCGGGGGGGGGCACAGATACGCAGTATTTT.

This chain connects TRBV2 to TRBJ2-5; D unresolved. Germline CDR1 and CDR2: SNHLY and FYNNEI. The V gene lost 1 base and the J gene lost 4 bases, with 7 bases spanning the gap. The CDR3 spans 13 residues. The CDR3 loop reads CASSEGRPETQYF. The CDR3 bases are TGTGCCAGCAGTGAAGGGCGGCCAGAGACCCAGTACTTC.

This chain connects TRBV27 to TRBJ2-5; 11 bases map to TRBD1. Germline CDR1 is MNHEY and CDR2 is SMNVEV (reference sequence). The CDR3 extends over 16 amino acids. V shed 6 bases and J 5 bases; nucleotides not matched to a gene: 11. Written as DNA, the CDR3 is TGTGCCAGCAGATTCATTGGACAGGGGGCGTCGGAGACCCAGTACTTC. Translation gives CASRFIGQGASETQYF.

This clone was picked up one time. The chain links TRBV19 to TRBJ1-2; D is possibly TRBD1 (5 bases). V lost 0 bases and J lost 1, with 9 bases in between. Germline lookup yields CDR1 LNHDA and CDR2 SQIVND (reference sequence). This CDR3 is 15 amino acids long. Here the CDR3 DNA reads TGTGCCAGTAGTATAGAAACAGGCCTTAACTATGGCTACACCTTC. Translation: CASSIETGLNYGYTF.

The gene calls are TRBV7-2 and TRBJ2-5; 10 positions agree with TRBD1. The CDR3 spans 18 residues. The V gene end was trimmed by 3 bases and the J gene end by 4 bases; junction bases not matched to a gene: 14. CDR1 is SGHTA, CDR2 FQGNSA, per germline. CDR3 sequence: CASSFTSTRQGARETQYF. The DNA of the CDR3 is TGTGCCAGCAGCTTCACCTCAACCCGACAGGGGGCGCGAGAGACCCAGTACTTC.

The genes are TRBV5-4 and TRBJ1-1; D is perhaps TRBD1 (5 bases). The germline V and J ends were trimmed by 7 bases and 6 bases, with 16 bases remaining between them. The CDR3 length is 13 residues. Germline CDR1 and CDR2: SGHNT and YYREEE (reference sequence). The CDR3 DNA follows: TGTGCCAGCCGGGCGGGGACTTCAGCTGAAGCTTTCTTT. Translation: CASRAGTSAEAFF.